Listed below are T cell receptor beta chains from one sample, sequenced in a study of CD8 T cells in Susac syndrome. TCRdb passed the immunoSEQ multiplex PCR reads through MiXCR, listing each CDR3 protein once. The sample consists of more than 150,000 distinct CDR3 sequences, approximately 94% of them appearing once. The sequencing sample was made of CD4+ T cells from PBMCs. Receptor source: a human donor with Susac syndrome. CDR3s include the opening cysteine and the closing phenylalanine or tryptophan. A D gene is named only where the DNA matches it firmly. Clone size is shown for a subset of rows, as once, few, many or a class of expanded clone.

CDR3nt: TGTGCCAGCAGCCAAGAGCTAGCGGTCTACGAGCAGTACTTC
CDR3aa: CASSQELAVYEQYF
d_gene: TRBD2
j_gene: TRBJ2-7
abundance: NA
v_gene: TRBV4-2
len: 14

CDR3nt: TGCAGCGTTAGAACAGGGATGGGTGGCTACACCTTC
CDR3aa: CSVRTGMGGYTF
d_gene: NA
j_gene: TRBJ1-2
abundance: NA
v_gene: TRBV29-1
len: 12

CDR3nt: TGCAGCGTTGAAGTGAACTTCGGTAATGAGCAGTTCTTC
CDR3aa: CSVEVNFGNEQFF
d_gene: NA
j_gene: TRBJ2-1
abundance: NA
v_gene: TRBV29-1
len: 13

CDR3nt: TGTGCCAGCAGGGAGGGAGTGGGAACTGAAGCTTTCTTT
CDR3aa: CASREGVGTEAFF
d_gene: NA
j_gene: TRBJ1-1
abundance: NA
v_gene: TRBV2
len: 13

CDR3nt: TGTGCCAGCAGTTACCGTAGCGGCTCCTACGAGCAGTACTTC
CDR3aa: CASSYRSGSYEQYF
d_gene: NA
j_gene: TRBJ2-7
abundance: NA
v_gene: TRBV6-6
len: 14

CDR3nt: TGTGCCAGCAGGGGTGGGACCCTCAATCAGCCCCAGCATTTT
CDR3aa: CASRGGTLNQPQHF
d_gene: NA
j_gene: TRBJ1-5
abundance: NA
v_gene: TRBV2
len: 14

CDR3nt: TGTGCCAGTAGTATTGGCTCAGGCACAGATACGCAGTATTTT
CDR3aa: CASSIGSGTDTQYF
d_gene: NA
j_gene: TRBJ2-3
abundance: NA
v_gene: TRBV19
len: 14

CDR3nt: TGTGCCAGCAGTTACTACCCTCGGGACGGCGTATCTGGGGCCAACGTCCTGACTTTC
CDR3aa: CASSYYPRDGVSGANVLTF
d_gene: NA
j_gene: TRBJ2-6
abundance: NA
v_gene: TRBV6-2/TRBV6-3
len: 19

CDR3nt: TGCAGTGCTAGATCGACAGGATACCAAGAGACCCAGTACTTC
CDR3aa: CSARSTGYQETQYF
d_gene: NA
j_gene: TRBJ2-5
abundance: NA
v_gene: TRBV20-1
len: 14

CDR3nt: TGTGCCAGCAGACCACTACCCTCCGGGGAGCTGTTTTTT
CDR3aa: CASRPLPSGELFF
d_gene: NA
j_gene: TRBJ2-2
abundance: once
v_gene: TRBV5-4
len: 13

CDR3nt: TGTGCCAGCAGCCCAGCGGGGGGGCCCACAGATACGCAGTATTTT
CDR3aa: CASSPAGGPTDTQYF
d_gene: TRBD2
j_gene: TRBJ2-3
abundance: NA
v_gene: TRBV7-3
len: 15

CDR3nt: TGCAGTGCCTACGGAGGGGGTTTAGCGTCAACACCCTACGAGCAGTACTTC
CDR3aa: CSAYGGGLASTPYEQYF
d_gene: NA
j_gene: TRBJ2-7
abundance: NA
v_gene: TRBV20-1
len: 17

CDR3nt: TGCGCCAGCAGCTTGATCTGGGGGGACCAAGAGACCCAGTACTTC
CDR3aa: CASSLIWGDQETQYF
d_gene: NA
j_gene: TRBJ2-5
abundance: once
v_gene: TRBV5-1
len: 15

CDR3nt: TGTGCCTGGAGCGTGAGAGGGGCCAAAAACATTCAGTACTTC
CDR3aa: CAWSVRGAKNIQYF
d_gene: NA
j_gene: TRBJ2-4
abundance: NA
v_gene: TRBV30
len: 14

CDR3nt: TGTGCCAGCAGCTTAGTACGGGGGGTTGGTTCACCCCTCCACTTT
CDR3aa: CASSLVRGVGSPLHF
d_gene: NA
j_gene: TRBJ1-6
abundance: NA
v_gene: TRBV7-9
len: 15

CDR3nt: TGTGCCACCAGTGATTCGCGGGGGGGCTCCTACAATGAGCAGTTCTTC
CDR3aa: CATSDSRGGSYNEQFF
d_gene: TRBD2
j_gene: TRBJ2-1
abundance: NA
v_gene: TRBV24-1
len: 16

CDR3nt: TGTGCCTGGAGTGTATATAGTGAAGCTTTCTTT
CDR3aa: CAWSVYSEAFF
d_gene: NA
j_gene: TRBJ1-1
abundance: NA
v_gene: TRBV30
len: 11

CDR3nt: TGTGCCTGGTCCGGCCGAAGAACCGGGGAGCTGTTTTTT
CDR3aa: CAWSGRRTGELFF
d_gene: NA
j_gene: TRBJ2-2
abundance: NA
v_gene: TRBV30
len: 13

CDR3nt: TGTGCCAGCAGCTTTCACACAAGACAGGGTGAAGCTTTCTTT
CDR3aa: CASSFHTRQGEAFF
d_gene: TRBD1
j_gene: TRBJ1-1
abundance: NA
v_gene: TRBV7-9
len: 14

CDR3nt: TGCAGTGTTCCCTGGACAGCCAGCACGGATACGCAGTATTTT
CDR3aa: CSVPWTASTDTQYF
d_gene: NA
j_gene: TRBJ2-3
abundance: NA
v_gene: TRBV20-1
len: 14

CDR3nt: TGCGCCAGCAGCCAAGACGGGCAGTCAAAACCCTACGAGCAGTACTTC
CDR3aa: CASSQDGQSKPYEQYF
d_gene: NA
j_gene: TRBJ2-7
abundance: NA
v_gene: TRBV4-1
len: 16

CDR3nt: TGCAGTGCTGTTGGCGGGGGTAGCAATCAGCCCCAGCATTTT
CDR3aa: CSAVGGGSNQPQHF
d_gene: NA
j_gene: TRBJ1-5
abundance: NA
v_gene: TRBV20-1
len: 14

CDR3nt: TGCGCCAGCAGCCCAAAAAGACGACCGACACAAGGCTACACCTTC
CDR3aa: CASSPKRRPTQGYTF
d_gene: NA
j_gene: TRBJ1-2
abundance: NA
v_gene: TRBV23-1
len: 15

CDR3nt: TGCGCCAGCAGCTTGGATCTGGTCGGGGAACTGTTTTTT
CDR3aa: CASSLDLVGELFF
d_gene: NA
j_gene: TRBJ1-4
abundance: NA
v_gene: TRBV5-1
len: 13

CDR3nt: TGTGCCAGCAGCCAGCGGACTAGCGTATTCAATGAGCAGTTCTTC
CDR3aa: CASSQRTSVFNEQFF
d_gene: TRBD2
j_gene: TRBJ2-1
abundance: NA
v_gene: TRBV7-2
len: 15

CDR3nt: TGTGCCAGCAGTTTCGCACCGCCTACTAGCGGGGGGCAGAGCTCCTACGAGCAGTACTTC
CDR3aa: CASSFAPPTSGGQSSYEQYF
d_gene: TRBD2
j_gene: TRBJ2-7
abundance: NA
v_gene: TRBV7-2
len: 20

CDR3nt: TGTGCCAGCAGCTGGACTAGCTACGAGCAGTACTTC
CDR3aa: CASSWTSYEQYF
d_gene: TRBD2
j_gene: TRBJ2-7
abundance: NA
v_gene: TRBV12-3/TRBV12-4
len: 12

CDR3nt: TGTGCCACCACCAATATAGGGGCTAATTACAATGAGCAGTTCTTC
CDR3aa: CATTNIGANYNEQFF
d_gene: NA
j_gene: TRBJ2-1
abundance: NA
v_gene: TRBV15
len: 15

CDR3nt: TGTGCCATCAGTGGCCGGGACAGGTGGTCAGATACGCAGTATTTT
CDR3aa: CAISGRDRWSDTQYF
d_gene: TRBD1
j_gene: TRBJ2-3
abundance: NA
v_gene: TRBV10-3
len: 15

CDR3nt: TGTGCCAGCAGTGAAACAGGGGGCGCAGAGACCCAGTACTTC
CDR3aa: CASSETGGAETQYF
d_gene: TRBD1
j_gene: TRBJ2-5
abundance: NA
v_gene: TRBV12-3/TRBV12-4
len: 14

CDR3nt: TGTGCCAGCAGCTCTGGCCTGTTCTCTAACCAAGAGACCCAGTACTTC
CDR3aa: CASSSGLFSNQETQYF
d_gene: NA
j_gene: TRBJ2-5
abundance: NA
v_gene: TRBV7-2
len: 16

CDR3nt: TGTGCCAGCAGCCACGGACAAACTTCAGATACGCAGTATTTT
CDR3aa: CASSHGQTSDTQYF
d_gene: NA
j_gene: TRBJ2-3
abundance: once
v_gene: TRBV7-2
len: 14

CDR3nt: TGCAGTGCTACCTTGGGGACAGGGGGGACCTATGGCTACACCTTC
CDR3aa: CSATLGTGGTYGYTF
d_gene: TRBD1
j_gene: TRBJ1-2
abundance: NA
v_gene: TRBV20-1
len: 15

CDR3nt: TGTGCCAGCAGCGTAAAGAGGAGTTCAACTGAAGCTTTCTTT
CDR3aa: CASSVKRSSTEAFF
d_gene: NA
j_gene: TRBJ1-1
abundance: NA
v_gene: TRBV9
len: 14

CDR3nt: TGTGCCTGGAGTGGCCTTGGAAATAGCAATCAGCCCCAGCATTTT
CDR3aa: CAWSGLGNSNQPQHF
d_gene: NA
j_gene: TRBJ1-5
abundance: NA
v_gene: TRBV30
len: 15

CDR3nt: TGTGCCAGCAGTTTACGTACGCAGATGAACACTGAAGCTTTCTTT
CDR3aa: CASSLRTQMNTEAFF
d_gene: NA
j_gene: TRBJ1-1
abundance: NA
v_gene: TRBV12-3/TRBV12-4
len: 15

CDR3nt: TGTGCCAGCAGCCGATACCTAAGACAGGAGGAGAACACTGAAGCTTTCTTT
CDR3aa: CASSRYLRQEENTEAFF
d_gene: NA
j_gene: TRBJ1-1
abundance: NA
v_gene: TRBV11-2
len: 17

CDR3nt: TGTGCCAGCACAGGGGGCATGGGCTACACCTTC
CDR3aa: CASTGGMGYTF
d_gene: TRBD1
j_gene: TRBJ1-2
abundance: NA
v_gene: TRBV25-1
len: 11

CDR3nt: TGCAGCGTTGAGGGCCTAGCGTCGTACTTC
CDR3aa: CSVEGLASYF
d_gene: NA
j_gene: TRBJ2-7
abundance: NA
v_gene: TRBV29-1
len: 10

CDR3nt: TGCAGTGCTAGGCTACTAGCGGGGGGTTACAATGAGCAGTTCTTC
CDR3aa: CSARLLAGGYNEQFF
d_gene: TRBD2
j_gene: TRBJ2-1
abundance: NA
v_gene: TRBV20-1
len: 15

CDR3nt: TGTGCCAGCAGAGGACGGGACAAGCAAGCTTTCTTT
CDR3aa: CASRGRDKQAFF
d_gene: NA
j_gene: TRBJ1-1
abundance: NA
v_gene: TRBV12-3/TRBV12-4
len: 12

CDR3nt: TGTGCCAGCAGATTTAGCCGCACCGGGGAGCTGTTTTTT
CDR3aa: CASRFSRTGELFF
d_gene: NA
j_gene: TRBJ2-2
abundance: once
v_gene: TRBV12-3/TRBV12-4
len: 13

CDR3nt: TGTGCCAGCAGCGCCACGGACGGCTATGGCTACACCTTC
CDR3aa: CASSATDGYGYTF
d_gene: NA
j_gene: TRBJ1-2
abundance: NA
v_gene: TRBV9
len: 13

CDR3nt: TGTGCCAGCAGCCAATGGAACAGCTACAATGAGCAGTTCTTC
CDR3aa: CASSQWNSYNEQFF
d_gene: NA
j_gene: TRBJ2-1
abundance: NA
v_gene: TRBV4-2
len: 14

CDR3nt: TGTGCCAGCAGAAGGGTACTAGCGGGGGACAATGAGCAGTTCTTC
CDR3aa: CASRRVLAGDNEQFF
d_gene: TRBD2
j_gene: TRBJ2-1
abundance: NA
v_gene: TRBV2
len: 15

CDR3nt: TGCAGTGCTAGAAGGCGGGGGGTGAACACCGGGGAGCTGTTTTTT
CDR3aa: CSARRRGVNTGELFF
d_gene: TRBD2
j_gene: TRBJ2-2
abundance: NA
v_gene: TRBV20-1
len: 15

CDR3nt: TGTGCCAGCAGCCGGACAGGGGCGGAGACCCAGTACTTC
CDR3aa: CASSRTGAETQYF
d_gene: TRBD1
j_gene: TRBJ2-5
abundance: NA
v_gene: TRBV6-5
len: 13

CDR3nt: TGTGCCAGCAGCTTAGATGGGTCGAAGCGTGGCTACACCTTC
CDR3aa: CASSLDGSKRGYTF
d_gene: NA
j_gene: TRBJ1-2
abundance: NA
v_gene: TRBV7-2
len: 14

CDR3nt: TGCAGTGCTAGAGACCTTAGACTAGCGGGGATGTCAGATACGCAGTATTTT
CDR3aa: CSARDLRLAGMSDTQYF
d_gene: TRBD2
j_gene: TRBJ2-3
abundance: NA
v_gene: TRBV20-1
len: 17

CDR3nt: TGCGCCAGCAGCTTGGCCGGGAGGGGGGCGAGAACAGAGACCCAGTACTTC
CDR3aa: CASSLAGRGARTETQYF
d_gene: TRBD2
j_gene: TRBJ2-5
abundance: NA
v_gene: TRBV5-1
len: 17

CDR3nt: TGTGCCAGTAGTACAAGGACAGGGAGTAGGACTGAAGCTTTCTTT
CDR3aa: CASSTRTGSRTEAFF
d_gene: TRBD1
j_gene: TRBJ1-1
abundance: NA
v_gene: TRBV19
len: 15

CDR3nt: TGCAGCGTTTGGAAGAACTATGGCTACACCTTC
CDR3aa: CSVWKNYGYTF
d_gene: NA
j_gene: TRBJ1-2
abundance: NA
v_gene: TRBV29-1
len: 11

CDR3nt: TGTGCCAGCTGTGTTAGTTCGAGCGGAAATTCACCCCTCCACTTT
CDR3aa: CASCVSSSGNSPLHF
d_gene: NA
j_gene: TRBJ1-6
abundance: once
v_gene: TRBV6-2/TRBV6-3
len: 15

CDR3nt: TGTGCCAGCAGCCAAGGGCTTACCCGGGACGGCGTTCCCACCTTC
CDR3aa: CASSQGLTRDGVPTF
d_gene: NA
j_gene: TRBJ1-2
abundance: once
v_gene: TRBV14
len: 15

CDR3nt: TGCGCCAGCAGCACGCCTTTTAGCGGGGGTGAGACAGATACGCAGTATTTT
CDR3aa: CASSTPFSGGETDTQYF
d_gene: TRBD2
j_gene: TRBJ2-3
abundance: once
v_gene: TRBV5-1
len: 17